The source of this T cell receptor (beta chain) is a study of response to subunit inactivated influenza vaccine. The V segment lost 7 bases and the J segment 3 bases; nucleotides outside the gene matches: 6. Germline CDR1 and CDR2: MNHNY and SVGAGI (reference sequence). The CDR3 consists of 14 residues. Note on this clonotype: Its specificity is not known.

Findings and caveats of the study: The authors suggested that every seasonal influenza vaccination recruits few new T cells.

TCRdb independently ran MiXCR on the RT-PCR reads; one entry per CDR3 protein. The sample shows about 700,000 distinct CDR3 sequences, approximately 15% of them seen only once. This TCR came from a man aged 50-60 years who received an inactivated influenza vaccine. Material: PBMCs from blood, obtained less than 15 days before vaccination. The chain couples TRBV6-6 to TRBJ2-5; TRBD2 matches 9 bases. The CDR3 reads CASTFRLAEETQYF. Written as DNA, the CDR3 is TGTGCCAGCACCTTCCGACTAGCGGAAGAGACCCAGTACTTC.